Given below is one TCR beta chain in context. The antigen is not known. The beta constant-region primer was an equimolar mix of two oligonucleotides covering TRBC1 and TRBC2. Nested alpha and beta constant-region primers with the SP2 primer drove four PCR rounds on ligated cDNA. Each CDR3 protein gets one entry after TCRdb re-called the UMI-ligation and nested PCR reads with MiXCR. Among over 65,000 distinct CDR3 sequences, 9% to 9.5% were seen once, and the ten largest hold 1.2%. This sample is part of a study of naive and memory T cell subsets. CDR3 size: 15 residues. The germline CDR1 and CDR2 sequences are SGHVS and FQNEAQ. V lost 7 bases to trimming and J lost 8 bases; unmatched junction nucleotides: 13. General observations from the study: Activation and differentiation may alter RNA-based TCR counts. Especially in CD8 cells, naive repertoires contained a few larger clonotypes, possibly CD45RA-re-expressing memory cells.

Four subsets defined by CD45RA and CD27 were sorted after CD3, CD4, CD8 and live/dead staining. The sequence was obtained from a human donor in good health. The chain has TRBV7-8 and TRBJ1-2; 10 bases align to TRBD1. The sequencing sample was made of naive CD8+ T cells from blood. The CDR3 DNA follows: TGTGCCAGCACCTGGATCGGGACAGGGGCCCTAGGCTACACCTTC. Translating gives CASTWIGTGALGYTF.